This T cell receptor (beta chain) was found in a study of identical twins. Germline V CDR1 and CDR2: MNHNY, SVGAGI (reference sequence). Trimming pared 6 bases from V and 1 base from J, leaving 16 bases between. This CDR3 contains 17 residues. Through template switching, a universal primer site was introduced, and the cDNA contained unique molecular identifiers. TCRdb re-derived calls from the 5' RACE reads in MiXCR, one entry per CDR3 protein. This sample has 1.5 million or so distinct CDR3 sequences; under 35% occur once, and the top ten carry about 0.25%. This clonotype was seen a handful of times.

The V and J genes are TRBV6-6 and TRBJ2-6, with no clear D. The source material was cord blood. The TCR comes from a newborn girl in good health. In DNA form, the CDR3 reads TGTGCCAGCAGGCGGTTTGGTAAGAAATCTGGGGCCAACGTCCTGACTTTC. It is translated as CASRRFGKKSGANVLTF.